This entry describes one T cell receptor (beta chain). The target of this receptor is not known. There are no base qualities to consult, and no much larger clone falls within one base. The data derive from a study of cytomegalovirus exposure and HLA in healthy donors (dated by TCRdb to 2016 to 2017). Context from the whole study: In an earlier analysis of around 540 of the donors, roughly 300 Gb of sequence data and 90 million to 130 million unique TCR beta sequences from roughly 180 million T cells were reported. An early release covering about 600 HLA-typed donors comprised about 300 gigabases of sequencing data and roughly 86 million unique TCR sequences. The genetic ancestry cluster associated with self-reported Caucasian donors included about four fifths of the roughly 400 genotyped donors. The aim of the study was to test whether cataloging public T cell receptors could identify signatures of past pathogen exposure. Using immunosequencing, the study profiled T cell repertoires from roughly 650 subjects and related those repertoires to cytomegalovirus serostatus. Besides the first cohort of under 700 subjects, a separate validation cohort made up of about 120 different subjects was used. To predict cytomegalovirus infection status, the study combined high-throughput TCR immunosequencing, statistical association of individual TCRs with disease status, and machine learning. To study patterns of TCR occurrence, a later analysis re-analyzed previously published TCR beta repertoires from several hundred donors and added high-resolution HLA genotyping. In the later analysis, no new phenotypic data were used to find candidate immune exposures; instead, reliance was placed on TCR beta sequences and their occurrence across donors. An earlier analysis of some 500 of the donors used high-throughput TCR beta sequencing to judge whether each TCR beta V gene segment behaved as functional or pseudogenic. Alongside the repertoire data, information on donor age, sex, ethnicity and CMV serostatus was compiled. In a later genetic analysis, genome-wide SNP genotypes for about three fifths of the 666 donors were used, and that subset was treated as a discovery cohort. All discovery cohort repertoires had been generated on a single sequencing platform. HLA typing included class I and class II loci at four-digit resolution. Typing coverage varied by locus: about 620-630 donors for A, B, C, DRB1 and DQB1; roughly 500 for DQA1; about 590 for DPA1; approximately 470 for DPB1. Because of strong linkage in the cohort, roughly five DR-DQ haplotypes were treated as single units for association and clustering. On average, roughly 250,000 unique TCR beta nucleotide sequences were sequenced per donor among some 420 genotyped donors of the cohort, with roughly a sixth of those sequences being non-productive.

The cohort was made up of around 720 healthy bone marrow donors. All cohort members were sampled while nominally healthy, although unrecorded immune exposures were likely present. CMV serostatus was recorded as positive for roughly 290 and negative for about 55% of the roughly 700 cohort members, whereas no CMV serostatus was recorded for the donor in question. A peripheral blood sample was provided by each donor, and peripheral blood mononuclear cells were used for TCR beta sequencing. Genomic DNA extraction from the blood cell samples was performed with the Qiagen DNeasy Blood Extraction Kit. The library was built by means of the immunoSEQ multiplex PCR assay. For the multiplex PCR, a mixture combining 60 forward primers for TCR Vbeta segments and 13 reverse primers for TCR Jbeta segments was used. The CDR3 region of rearranged TCR beta genes was amplified from genomic DNA by a multiplex PCR assay. The Illumina HiSeq System was used to sequence the amplified TCR beta libraries as 87-base-pair reads. Under the source paper's analysis protocol: A later analysis counted approximately 76 million unique TCR beta chains across the 550 to 800 repertoires, and 9.5 million to 11 million of these chains were shared by at least two donors. To remove PCR and sequencing errors, raw reads were error-corrected and collapsed into unique sequences using a nearest-neighbor algorithm that merged closely related sequences. Alignment of CDR3 sequences to IMGT reference sequences was used to assign V, D and J gene segments. For a sequence to be retained, a match of at least six nucleotides was required to both a V gene segment and a J gene segment. Rearrangements were called productive when the CDR3 lacked stop codons and stayed in frame with V and J; all others were non-productive. Following IMGT convention, CDR3 was defined as the stretch from the second conserved V-encoded cysteine to the conserved J-encoded phenylalanine. In an earlier analysis of roughly 610 of the donors, sequences lacking an unambiguous match to a single V gene segment were excluded. An earlier analysis of over 450 of the donors classified V segments as functional when productive rearrangements were above 56.7% and as segregating when the standard deviation between donors was above 5%. To diagnose cytomegalovirus status from the catalog of TCR beta chain sequences, a statistical classification framework was built. A later analysis assigned V and J genes by comparing TCR nucleotide sequences with IMGT/GENE-DB human TR gene sequences. A later analysis assigned CDR3 sequences and most-parsimonious VDJ recombination scenarios with the TCRdist pipeline. In a later analysis, each TCR beta chain was defined by its CDR3 amino acid sequence together with its V-gene family, and reads lacking a unique V-gene family were excluded. A later analysis removed several hundred highly shared, low-generation-probability nucleotide sequences to deal with suspected cross-contamination and a sequencing artifact. In a later analysis, a clonal expansion index for each public chain was calculated from normalized within-repertoire ranks of inferred template counts. In a later analysis, generation probabilities were computed using a VDJ recombination model fitted to out-of-frame rearrangements, and the results were checked against IGoR. In a later analysis, hypergeometric tests were used to score TCR-TCR, TCR-HLA and TCR-CMV co-occurrence, with a repertoire-size bias correction applied to TCR pairs. False discovery rates were estimated in a later analysis by permuting HLA or CMV assignments 20 times. In a later analysis, co-occurring TCRs were grouped with DBSCAN, and TCRdist sequence similarity was added when clustering was performed within HLA-allele-positive subsets. For co-occurrence clustering, repertoires with fewer than 30,000 or more than 120,000 public chains were excluded, along with 5 or 6 repertoires with anomalous nucleotide sharing. The table comes from immuneACCESS by way of TCRdb, which keeps in-frame sequences with V and J called. Part of the clones is missing from these tables; in studies checked, under half for an unresolved V gene and the rest for unknown reasons. V and J calls and clone size are as listed in that table; D and trimming were resolved from the DNA. In all, the sample holds approximately 150,000 clones, and 75% to 90% of those were seen once. The leading ten clones occupy 1.5% to 2% of the sample.

CDR1 and CDR2, per the germline V gene (reference sequence), are MNHEY and SMNVEV. Measured from the cysteine to the phenylalanine, the CDR3 is 14 residues long. The sequence is cut down to CDR3 DNA, 42 bases in frame from base 1. The junction shows trimming of 2 bases on V and 1 base on J, plus 9 bases between the germline ends. What the work shows at the level of the full study, not this receptor alone: Broadly in line with IMGT annotations, most TCR beta V segments showed up in productive rearrangements about 87% or about 30% of the time in an earlier analysis of 587 of the donors. Compared with the approximately 700-donor mean, donors in an Asian-associated ancestry cluster had fewer N-insertions in productive TCRs, according to a later genetic analysis. Most TCR sequences were seen in very few donors, while some public TCRs were found in many individuals. The earlier analysis of some 560 of the donors excluded roughly 17 rarely observed V segments, including chromosome 9 orphons, because counts were too low. Correlated functional status among segregating V segments might be attributable to linkage disequilibrium, but an unknown experimental factor could not be ruled out. According to the authors, the approach could potentially be generalized to other disease states and immunological phenotypes. In vitro tests confirmed that a few of the cytomegalovirus-associated TCR beta chains recognize cytomegalovirus antigens. When HLA alleles, especially DR and DQ, strongly co-occurred, attributing TCR associations to individual alleles was difficult. The classifier was reported to diagnose cytomegalovirus status with high specificity and sensitivity in both the original and validation cohorts. The sequencing pipeline was judged likely to have produced a cluster of highly shared sequence variants as a technical artifact. A further reported finding was that TCR beta sequences accurately predicted the HLA-A and HLA-B alleles for most subjects in the first cohort. According to a later analysis, TCR association rates differed among HLA loci, with DRB1 alleles showing the most associated TCRs and HLA-C alleles showing the fewest. CMV serostatus was the only immune exposure information available for the cohort. Because some donors lacked HLA typing at each locus, the association tests relied only on the typed subset. This cohort had only TCR beta chains sequenced, and the lack of alpha or paired-chain data limited which features could be detected. In the study, approximately 160 TCR beta chains were listed as associated with cytomegalovirus. In a later analysis, HLA-associated TCR beta chains were found to be more clonally expanded and to have lower generation probabilities than equally common non-associated chains. V-gene and J-gene trimming of TCR beta chains was associated with a missense DCLRE1C variant in a later genetic analysis, and the association was replicated in an independent cohort. According to a later analysis, most CMV-associated TCR beta chains appeared to be HLA-restricted, and the HLA associations seemed to be driven largely by CMV exposure. Presence/absence analyses assumed roughly uniform sequencing depth across donors, an assumption that may not hold. Some IMGT-functional V segments, including TRBV6-2 and TRBV6-3, could not be told apart with the 87-base-pair reads, so those segments were excluded. In a later analysis, around 15,000 TCR beta sequences were associated with specific HLA alleles at a false discovery rate of 0.05. According to a later analysis, parvovirus B19, influenza, CMV and Epstein-Barr virus appeared linked to several top co-occurrence clusters.

Sequenced material: PBMCs. Here the chain combines TRBV27 and TRBJ2-7; the D gene is perhaps TRBD1, on 6 matching bases. This TCR came from a human donor in good health. The nucleotide sequence is TGTGCCAGCAGTTTACTGGACAGTTCCTACGAGCAGTACTTC. Its translation reads: CASSLLDSSYEQYF.